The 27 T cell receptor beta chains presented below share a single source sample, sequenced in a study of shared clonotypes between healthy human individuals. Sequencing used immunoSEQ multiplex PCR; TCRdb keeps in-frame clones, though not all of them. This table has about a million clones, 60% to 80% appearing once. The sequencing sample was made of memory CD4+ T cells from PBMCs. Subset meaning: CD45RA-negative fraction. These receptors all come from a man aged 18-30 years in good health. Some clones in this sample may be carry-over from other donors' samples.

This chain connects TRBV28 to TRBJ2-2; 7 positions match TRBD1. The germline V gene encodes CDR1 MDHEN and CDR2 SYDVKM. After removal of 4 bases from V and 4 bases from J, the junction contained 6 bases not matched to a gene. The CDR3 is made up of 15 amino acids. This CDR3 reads CASSSTSGGTGELFF. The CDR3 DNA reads TGTGCCAGCAGTTCCACATCAGGGGGCACCGGGGAGCTGTTTTTT. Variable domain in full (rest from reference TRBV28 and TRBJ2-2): DVKVTQSSRYLVKRTGEKVFLECVQDMDHENMFWYRQDPGLGLRLIYFSYDVKMKEKGDIPEGYSVSREKKERFSLILESASTNQTSMYLCASSSTSGGTGELFFGEGSRLTVL.

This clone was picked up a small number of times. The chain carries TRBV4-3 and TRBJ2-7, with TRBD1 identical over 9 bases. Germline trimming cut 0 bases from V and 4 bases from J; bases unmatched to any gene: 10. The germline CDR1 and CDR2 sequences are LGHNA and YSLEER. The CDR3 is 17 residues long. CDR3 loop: CASSQDVGTGMRYEQYF. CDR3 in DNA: TGCGCCAGCAGCCAAGATGTGGGGACAGGGATGAGGTACGAGCAGTACTTC.

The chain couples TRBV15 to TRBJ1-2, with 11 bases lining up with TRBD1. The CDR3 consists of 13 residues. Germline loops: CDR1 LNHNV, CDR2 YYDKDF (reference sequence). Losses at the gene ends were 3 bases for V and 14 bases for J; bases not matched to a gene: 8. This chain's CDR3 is CATSRLGQGAPTF. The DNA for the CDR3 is TGTGCCACCAGCAGGCTTGGACAGGGGGCCCCTACCTTC.

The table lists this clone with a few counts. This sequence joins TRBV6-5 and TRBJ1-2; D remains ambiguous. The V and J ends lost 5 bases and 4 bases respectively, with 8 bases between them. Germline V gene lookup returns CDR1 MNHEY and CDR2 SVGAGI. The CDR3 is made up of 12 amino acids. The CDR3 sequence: CASSKGLYGYTF. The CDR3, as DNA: TGTGCCAGCAGTAAAGGTCTCTATGGCTACACCTTC.

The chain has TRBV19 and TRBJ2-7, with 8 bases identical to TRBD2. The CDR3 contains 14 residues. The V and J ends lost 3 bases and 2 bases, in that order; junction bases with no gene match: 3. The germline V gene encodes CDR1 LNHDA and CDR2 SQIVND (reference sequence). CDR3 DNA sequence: TGTGCCAGTAGTATTAACGGGAGGGCCTACGAGCAGTACTTC. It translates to CASSINGRAYEQYF.

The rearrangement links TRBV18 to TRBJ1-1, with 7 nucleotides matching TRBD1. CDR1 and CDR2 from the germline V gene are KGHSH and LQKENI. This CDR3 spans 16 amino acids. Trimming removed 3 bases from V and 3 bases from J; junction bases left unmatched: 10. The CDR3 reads CASSPQGAGTDTEAFF. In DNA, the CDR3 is TGTGCCAGCTCACCTCAGGGAGCGGGGACAGACACTGAAGCTTTCTTT.

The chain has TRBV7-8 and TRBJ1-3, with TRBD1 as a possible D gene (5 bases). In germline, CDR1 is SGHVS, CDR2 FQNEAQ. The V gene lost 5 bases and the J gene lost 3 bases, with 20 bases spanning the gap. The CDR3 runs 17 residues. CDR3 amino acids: CASSTLNAGRIGNTIYF. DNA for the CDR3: TGTGCCAGCAGCACGCTTAATGCAGGGAGAATTGGAAACACCATATATTTT. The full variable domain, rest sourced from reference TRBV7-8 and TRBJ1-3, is GAGVSQSPRYKVAKRGQDVALRCDPISGHVSLFWYQQALGQGPEFLTYFQNEAQLDKSGLPSDRFFAERPEGSVSTLKIQRTQQEDSAVYLCASSTLNAGRIGNTIYFGEGSWLTVV.

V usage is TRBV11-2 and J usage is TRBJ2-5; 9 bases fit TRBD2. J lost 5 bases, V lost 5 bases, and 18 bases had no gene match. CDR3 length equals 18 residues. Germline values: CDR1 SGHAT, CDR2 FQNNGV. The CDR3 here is CASSSKPGSGSSRETQYF. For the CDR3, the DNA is TGTGCCAGCAGCAGCAAACCGGGTAGCGGGAGTAGTAGGGAGACCCAGTACTTC. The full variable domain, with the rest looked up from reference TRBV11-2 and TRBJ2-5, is EAGVAQSPRYKIIEKRQSVAFWCNPISGHATLYWYQQILGQGPKLLIQFQNNGVVDDSQLPKDRFSAERLKGVDSTLKIQPAKLEDSAVYLCASSSKPGSGSSRETQYFGPGTRLLVL.

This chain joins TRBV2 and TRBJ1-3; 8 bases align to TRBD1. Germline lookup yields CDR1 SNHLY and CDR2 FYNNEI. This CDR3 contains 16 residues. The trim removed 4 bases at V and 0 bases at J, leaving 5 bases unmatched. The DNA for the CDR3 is TGTGCCAGCAGTGGAATACAGGGGGGCTCTGGAAACACCATATATTTT. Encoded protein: CASSGIQGGSGNTIYF.

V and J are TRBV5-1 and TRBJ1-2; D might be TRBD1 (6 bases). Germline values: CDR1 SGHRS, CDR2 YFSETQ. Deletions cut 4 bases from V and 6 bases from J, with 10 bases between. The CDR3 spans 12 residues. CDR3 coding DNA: TGCGCCAGCAGCGATACAGGGAATGGCTACACCTTC. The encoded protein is CASSDTGNGYTF.

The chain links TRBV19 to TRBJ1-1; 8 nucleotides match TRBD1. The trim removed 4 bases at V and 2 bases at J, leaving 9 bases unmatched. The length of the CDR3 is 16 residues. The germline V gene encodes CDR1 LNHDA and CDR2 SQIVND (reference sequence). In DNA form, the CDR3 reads TGTGCCAGTAGTACGCCCGGGACAGGCGCTAACACTGAAGCTTTCTTT. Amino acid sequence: CASSTPGTGANTEAFF. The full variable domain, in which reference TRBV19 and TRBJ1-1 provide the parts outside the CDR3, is DGGITQSPKYLFRKEGQNVTLSCEQNLNHDAMYWYRQDPGQGLRLIYYSQIVNDFQKGDIAEGYSVSREKKESFPLTVTSAQKNPTAFYLCASSTPGTGANTEAFFGQGTRLTVV.

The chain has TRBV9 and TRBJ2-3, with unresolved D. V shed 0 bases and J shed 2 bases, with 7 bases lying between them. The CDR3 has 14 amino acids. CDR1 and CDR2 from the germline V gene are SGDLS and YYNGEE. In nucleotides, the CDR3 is TGTGCCAGCAGCGTAGCTCCGAACACAGATACGCAGTATTTT. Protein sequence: CASSVAPNTDTQYF.

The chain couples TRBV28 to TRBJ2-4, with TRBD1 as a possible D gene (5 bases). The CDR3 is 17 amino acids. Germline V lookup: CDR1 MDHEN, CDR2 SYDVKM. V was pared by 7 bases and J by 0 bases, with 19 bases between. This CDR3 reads CASTIGGAFLAKNIQYF. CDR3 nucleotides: TGTGCCAGCACCATTGGTGGGGCTTTTTTAGCCAAAAACATTCAGTACTTC.

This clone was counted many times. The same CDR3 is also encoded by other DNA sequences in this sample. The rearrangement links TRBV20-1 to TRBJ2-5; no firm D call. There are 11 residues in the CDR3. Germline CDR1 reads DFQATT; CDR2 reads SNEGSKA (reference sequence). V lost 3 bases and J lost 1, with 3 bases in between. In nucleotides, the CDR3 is TGCAGTGCTAGCGGCCAAGAGACCCAGTACTTC. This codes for CSASGQETQYF.

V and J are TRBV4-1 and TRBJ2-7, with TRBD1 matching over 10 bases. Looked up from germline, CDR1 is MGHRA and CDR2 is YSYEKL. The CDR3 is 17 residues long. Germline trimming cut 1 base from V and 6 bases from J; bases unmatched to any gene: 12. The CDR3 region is CASSQGQGALAGAEQYF. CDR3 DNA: TGCGCCAGCAGCCAAGGACAGGGGGCTCTCGCCGGCGCCGAGCAGTACTTC.

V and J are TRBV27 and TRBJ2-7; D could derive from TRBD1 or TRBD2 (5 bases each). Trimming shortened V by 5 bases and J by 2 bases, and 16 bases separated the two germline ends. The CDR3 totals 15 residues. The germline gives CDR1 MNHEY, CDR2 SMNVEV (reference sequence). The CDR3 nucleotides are TGTGCCAGCAGTCCCCAACCACAGGAGGCCTACGAGCAGTACTTC. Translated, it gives CASSPQPQEAYEQYF.

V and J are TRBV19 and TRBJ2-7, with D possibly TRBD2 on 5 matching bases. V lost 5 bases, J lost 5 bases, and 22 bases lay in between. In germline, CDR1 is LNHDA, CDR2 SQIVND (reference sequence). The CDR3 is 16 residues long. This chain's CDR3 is CASSGERAVGLNEQYF. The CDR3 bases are TGTGCCAGTAGTGGGGAGAGGGCGGTAGGCCTGAACGAGCAGTACTTC. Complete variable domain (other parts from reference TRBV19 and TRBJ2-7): DGGITQSPKYLFRKEGQNVTLSCEQNLNHDAMYWYRQDPGQGLRLIYYSQIVNDFQKGDIAEGYSVSREKKESFPLTVTSAQKNPTAFYLCASSGERAVGLNEQYFGPGTRLTVT.

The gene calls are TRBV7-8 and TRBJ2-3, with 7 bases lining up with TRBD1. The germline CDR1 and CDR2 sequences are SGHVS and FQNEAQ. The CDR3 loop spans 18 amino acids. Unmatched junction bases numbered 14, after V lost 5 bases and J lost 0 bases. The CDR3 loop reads CASSPQRDSFFSTDTQYF. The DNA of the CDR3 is TGTGCCAGCAGCCCCCAAAGGGACAGCTTCTTTAGCACAGATACGCAGTATTTT.

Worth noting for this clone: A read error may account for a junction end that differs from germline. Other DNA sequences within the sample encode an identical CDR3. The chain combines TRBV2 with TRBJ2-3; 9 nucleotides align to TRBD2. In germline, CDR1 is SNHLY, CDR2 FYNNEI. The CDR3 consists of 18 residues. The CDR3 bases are TGTGCCAGCTACGGCGCTTTAGCGGGAGATCTTAGCACAGATACGCAGTACTTT. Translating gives CASYGALAGDLSTDTQYF.

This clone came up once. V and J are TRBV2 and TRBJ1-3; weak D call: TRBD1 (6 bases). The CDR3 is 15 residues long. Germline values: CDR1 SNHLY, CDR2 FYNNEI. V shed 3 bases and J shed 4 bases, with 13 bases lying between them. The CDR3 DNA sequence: TGTGCCAGCAGTGAGCGGGGGCTCTCCGGAAACACCATATATTTT. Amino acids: CASSERGLSGNTIYF.

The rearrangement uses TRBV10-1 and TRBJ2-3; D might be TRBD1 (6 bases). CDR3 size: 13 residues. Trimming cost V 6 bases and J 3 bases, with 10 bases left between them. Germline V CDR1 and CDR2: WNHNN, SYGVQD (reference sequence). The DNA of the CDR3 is TGCGCCAGCAGCCCCAGGGGTACAGATACGCAGTATTTT. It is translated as CASSPRGTDTQYF.

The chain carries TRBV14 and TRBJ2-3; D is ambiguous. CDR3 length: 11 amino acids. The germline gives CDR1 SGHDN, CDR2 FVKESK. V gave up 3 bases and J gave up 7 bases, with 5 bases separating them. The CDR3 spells CASSHRHTQYF. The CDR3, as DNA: TGTGCCAGCAGCCACAGGCATACGCAGTATTTT.

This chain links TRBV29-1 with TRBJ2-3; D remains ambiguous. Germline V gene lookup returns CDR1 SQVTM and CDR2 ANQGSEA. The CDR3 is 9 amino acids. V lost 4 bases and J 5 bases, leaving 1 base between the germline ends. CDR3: CSVGDTQYF. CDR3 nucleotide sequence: TGCAGCGTTGGAGATACGCAGTATTTT.

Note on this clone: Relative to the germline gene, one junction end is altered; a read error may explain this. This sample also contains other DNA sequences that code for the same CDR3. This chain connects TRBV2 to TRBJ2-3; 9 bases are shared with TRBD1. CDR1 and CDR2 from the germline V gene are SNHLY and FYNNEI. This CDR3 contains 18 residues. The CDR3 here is CASSQFQQGAGSTDTQYF. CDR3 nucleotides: TGTGCCAGCAGTCAATTCCAACAGGGGGCAGGCAGCACGGATACGCAGTATTTT.

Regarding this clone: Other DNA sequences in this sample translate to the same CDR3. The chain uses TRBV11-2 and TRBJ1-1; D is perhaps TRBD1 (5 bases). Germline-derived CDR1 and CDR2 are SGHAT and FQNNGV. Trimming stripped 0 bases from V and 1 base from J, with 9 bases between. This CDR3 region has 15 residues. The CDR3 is CASSLEAGRNTEAFF. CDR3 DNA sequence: TGTGCCAGCAGCTTAGAGGCGGGGCGGAACACTGAAGCTTTCTTT.

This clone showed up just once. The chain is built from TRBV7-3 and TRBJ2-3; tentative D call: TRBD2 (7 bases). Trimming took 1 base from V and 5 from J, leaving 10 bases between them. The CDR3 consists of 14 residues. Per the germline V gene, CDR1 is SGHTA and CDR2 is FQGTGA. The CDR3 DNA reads TGTGCCAGCAGCTTAATCGGGGGGCAAGATACGCAGTATTTT. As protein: CASSLIGGQDTQYF.

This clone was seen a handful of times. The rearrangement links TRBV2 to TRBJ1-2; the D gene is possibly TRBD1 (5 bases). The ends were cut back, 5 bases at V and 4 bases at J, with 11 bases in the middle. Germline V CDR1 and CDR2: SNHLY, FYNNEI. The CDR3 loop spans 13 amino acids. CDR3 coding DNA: TGTGCCAGCAGTATGGGGGAGGGCTATGGCTACACCTTC. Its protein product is CASSMGEGYGYTF.